This is a list of T cell receptor beta chains from one sample in a study of T cells in Graves' hyperthyroidism and ophthalmopathy. A single record per CDR3 protein comes from TCRdb applying MiXCR to the multiplex PCR reads. The table shows 640,000 or so distinct CDR3 sequences, with 14% to 15% occurring only once. Sequencing was performed on blood. These receptors were collected from a woman in her thirties or forties with Graves' ophthalmopathy. Both conserved end residues are part of each CDR3. D genes are given only for firm matches. Clone sizes are given selectively: once, few, many, or a class where the clone is expanded.

TGTGCCAGCAGCTTATTGAGGGGACAGGGGGCGTACGAGCAGTACTTC,CASSLLRGQGAYEQYF,TRBV11-2,TRBJ2-7,-,TRBD1
TGTGCCAGCAAGTTGGGCAATCAGCCCCAGCATTTT,CASKLGNQPQHF,TRBV6-5,TRBJ1-5,many,-
TGTGCCAGCAGTGACCGGGACCCACGGGTGGCTTTCTTT,CASSDRDPRVAFF,TRBV28,TRBJ1-1,-,-
TGTGCCATCTGGGGTGGGACAGGTATCTCCGAGCAGTACTTC,CAIWGGTGISEQYF,TRBV10-3,TRBJ2-7,many,TRBD1
TGTGCCACCAGTGATACCGGACAGGGTCGGGTCGCAGAGACCCAGTACTTC,CATSDTGQGRVAETQYF,TRBV24-1,TRBJ2-5,many,TRBD1
TGTGCCAGCAGCACTACCTGGGACAGGGCGGTCTATGGCTACACCTTC,CASSTTWDRAVYGYTF,TRBV6-1,TRBJ1-2,many,TRBD1
TGTGCCAGTAGTAGCCCGGGACAGCACGGGACTAGGCTCCAAGAGACCCAGTACTTC,CASSSPGQHGTRLQETQYF,TRBV19,TRBJ2-5,many,-
TGTGCCAGCTCACCAGGTCATCCGGGGCAGGATGAAGCTTTCTTT,CASSPGHPGQDEAFF,TRBV18,TRBJ1-1,few,-
TGTGCCAGCAGCACACTGACTAGCGGGAGACTCAGCACCGGGGAGCTGTTTTTT,CASSTLTSGRLSTGELFF,TRBV11-1,TRBJ2-2,many,TRBD2
TGTGCCAGCAGTCCCATGGCCGGCGCTTTCTTT,CASSPMAGAFF,TRBV12-3/TRBV12-4,TRBJ1-1,many,-
TGCGCCACGGGTCTGGTCCCCGGGATCCAAGAGACCCAGTACTTC,CATGLVPGIQETQYF,TRBV5-1,TRBJ2-5,few,-
TGTGCCAGCAGACTTACAGGGGTCAAAGCTTCCTACGAGCAGTACTTC,CASRLTGVKASYEQYF,TRBV27,TRBJ2-7,once,TRBD1
TGTGCCAGCATAAGACTAGCCGATAAAGTTGGAACCCAGTACTTC,CASIRLADKVGTQYF,TRBV6-1,TRBJ2-5,many,TRBD2
TGTGCCAGTAGTGGCGGGGCCCATAGCAATCAGCCCCAGCATTTT,CASSGGAHSNQPQHF,TRBV19,TRBJ1-5,many,-
TGTGCCAGCAGACCCCGTGTTATCTACGAGCAGTACTTC,CASRPRVIYEQYF,TRBV6-5,TRBJ2-7,many,-
TGTGCTAGTGGTTCTGAGGGGACCTATGGCTACACCTTC,CASGSEGTYGYTF,TRBV12-5,TRBJ1-2,many,-
TGTGCCAGCAGTCCCGGCATGGAAGCTTTCTTT,CASSPGMEAFF,TRBV12-3/TRBV12-4,TRBJ1-1,many,-
TGTGCCAGCAGTTACGGGGTAGCGGGAGGAAGATACGAGCAGTACTTC,CASSYGVAGGRYEQYF,TRBV6-5,TRBJ2-7,many,TRBD2
TGCAGTGTCTCAAATGAGAATAATTACGAGCAGTACTTC,CSVSNENNYEQYF,TRBV20-1,TRBJ2-7,-,-
TGTGCCACCAGTGATCTGAATTACGGGGAGCTGTTTTTT,CATSDLNYGELFF,TRBV24-1,TRBJ2-2,many,-
TGTGCCAGCAGCTCCGGACAGGGGGCTAATCAGCCCCAGCATTTT,CASSSGQGANQPQHF,TRBV11-2,TRBJ1-5,many,TRBD1
TGTGCCTGGCGCAGCACCTACGAGCAGTACTTC,CAWRSTYEQYF,TRBV30,TRBJ2-7,many,-
TGCGCCAGCAGGGCGGTTGGGGACGTAGCCTCTGGGGCCAACGTCCTGACTTTC,CASRAVGDVASGANVLTF,TRBV4-1,TRBJ2-6,many,-
TGTGCCAGCAGGCTACAGGGGGCTGAAGCTTTCTTT,CASRLQGAEAFF,TRBV2,TRBJ1-1,-,TRBD1